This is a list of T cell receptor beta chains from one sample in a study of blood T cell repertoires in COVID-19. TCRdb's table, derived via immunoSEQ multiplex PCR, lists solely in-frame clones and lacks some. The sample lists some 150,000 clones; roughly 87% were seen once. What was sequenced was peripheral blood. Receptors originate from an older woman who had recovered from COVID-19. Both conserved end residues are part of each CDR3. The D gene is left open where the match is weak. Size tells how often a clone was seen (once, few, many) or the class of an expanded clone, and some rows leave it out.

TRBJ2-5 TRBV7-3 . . CASSLDKDSAQYF TGTGCCAGCAGCTTAGACAAGGATTCGGCCCAGTACTTC
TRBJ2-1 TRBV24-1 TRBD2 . CATSDRTSGGRNEQFF TGTGCCACCAGTGACCGGACTAGCGGGGGGCGGAATGAGCAGTTCTTC
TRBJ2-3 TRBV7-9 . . CASWTSGSTDTQYF TGTGCCAGCTGGACATCAGGTAGCACAGATACGCAGTATTTT
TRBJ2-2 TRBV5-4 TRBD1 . CASSLQDREAGELFF TGTGCCAGCAGCCTGCAGGACAGGGAAGCCGGGGAGCTGTTTTTT
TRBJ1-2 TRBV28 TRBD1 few CASSLPSTGGKGYTF TGTGCCAGCAGTTTACCCAGCACAGGGGGAAAGGGCTACACCTTC
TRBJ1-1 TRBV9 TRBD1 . CASSVEGAGNTEAFF TGTGCCAGCAGCGTCGAGGGGGCGGGGAACACTGAAGCTTTCTTT
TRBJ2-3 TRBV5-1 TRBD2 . CASSAGLVSDTQYF TGCGCCAGCAGCGCCGGACTAGTATCAGATACGCAGTATTTT
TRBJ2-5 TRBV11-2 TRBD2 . CASSLAVTAGGQETQYF TGTGCCAGCAGCTTAGCAGTCACAGCGGGGGGCCAAGAGACCCAGTACTTC
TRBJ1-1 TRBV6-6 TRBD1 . CASSFQGANTEAFF TGTGCCAGCAGTTTTCAGGGGGCGAACACTGAAGCTTTCTTT
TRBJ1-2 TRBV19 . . CASSIGNPNYGYTF TGTGCCAGTAGTATCGGTAACCCGAACTATGGCTACACCTTC
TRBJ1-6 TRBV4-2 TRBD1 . CASSARTGEGSYNSPLHF TGTGCCAGCAGCGCCCGGACAGGGGAAGGCTCCTATAATTCACCCCTCCACTTT
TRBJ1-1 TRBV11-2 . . CASSSGGGTEAFF TGTGCCAGCAGCTCCGGAGGTGGAACTGAAGCTTTCTTT
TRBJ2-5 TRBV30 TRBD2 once CAWRSSGAKYQETQYF TGTGCCTGGAGATCTAGCGGGGCGAAGTACCAAGAGACCCAGTACTTC
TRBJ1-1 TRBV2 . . CASRLRQLNTEAFF TGTGCCAGCAGGCTGAGACAGTTGAACACTGAAGCTTTCTTT
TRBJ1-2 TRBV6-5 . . CASSLTGYGYTF TGTGCCAGCAGCCTCACCGGCTATGGCTACACCTTC
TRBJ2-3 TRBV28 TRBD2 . CASSIAGGPTDTQYF TGTGCCAGCAGTATAGCGGGGGGGCCCACAGATACGCAGTATTTT
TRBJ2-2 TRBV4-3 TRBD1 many CASSQDRGQGVAGELFF TGCGCCAGCAGCCAAGATAGAGGACAGGGGGTGGCCGGGGAGCTGTTTTTT
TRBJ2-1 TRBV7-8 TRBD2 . CASSWRDYPSDEQFF TGTGCCAGCAGCTGGCGGGACTACCCCTCTGATGAGCAGTTCTTC
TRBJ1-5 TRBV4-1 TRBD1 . CASSREGQGANQPQHF TGCGCCAGCAGCCGGGAAGGACAGGGAGCCAATCAGCCCCAGCATTTT
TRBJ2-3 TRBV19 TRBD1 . CASHGTGGVTDTQYF TGTGCCAGCCACGGGACAGGGGGGGTTACAGATACGCAGTATTTT
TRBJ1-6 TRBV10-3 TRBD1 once CAIRGTGTAASPLHF TGTGCCATCAGGGGGACAGGGACCGCAGCATCACCCCTCCACTTT
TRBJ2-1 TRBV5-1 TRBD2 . CASSLSLAGDYNEQFF TGCGCCAGCAGCTTGTCACTAGCGGGGGACTACAATGAGCAGTTCTTC
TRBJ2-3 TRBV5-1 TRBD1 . CASSLAGTGTDTQYF TGCGCCAGCAGCTTGGCCGGGACAGGTACAGATACGCAGTATTTT
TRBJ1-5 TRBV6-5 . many CATGTKYSNQPQHF TGTGCCACCGGGACAAAATATAGCAATCAGCCCCAGCATTTT
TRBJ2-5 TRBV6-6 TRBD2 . CASSYPSGGPHSQYF TGTGCCAGCAGTTACCCTAGCGGGGGGCCCCATTCCCAGTACTTC
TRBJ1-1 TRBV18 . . CASSPPTQGGTEAFF TGTGCCAGCTCACCACCGACGCAGGGAGGGACTGAAGCTTTCTTT
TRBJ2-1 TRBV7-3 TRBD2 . CASSPQGLAGHNEQFF TGTGCCAGCAGCCCTCAGGGACTAGCGGGGCACAATGAGCAGTTCTTC
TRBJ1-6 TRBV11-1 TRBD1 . CASSQGGQGNSPLHF TGTGCCAGCAGCCAGGGAGGACAGGGGAATTCACCCCTCCACTTT
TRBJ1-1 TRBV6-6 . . CASSPQGFEAFF TGTGCCAGCAGTCCACAGGGCTTTGAAGCTTTCTTT
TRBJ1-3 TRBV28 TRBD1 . CASSVTTGKGNTIYF TGTGCCAGCAGTGTGACGACAGGGAAAGGAAACACCATATATTTT
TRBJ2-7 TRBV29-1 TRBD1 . CSVEGTGGSYEQYF TGCAGCGTTGAGGGGACAGGGGGGTCCTACGAGCAGTACTTC
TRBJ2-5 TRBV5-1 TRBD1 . CASSLGTGSETQYF TGCGCCAGCAGCTTAGGGACAGGGTCAGAGACCCAGTACTTC
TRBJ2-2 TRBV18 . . CASSPGDSRPGELFF TGTGCCAGCTCACCAGGGGACTCAAGGCCCGGGGAGCTGTTTTTT
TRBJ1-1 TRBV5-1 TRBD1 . CASSDHRGGLNTEAFF TGCGCCAGCAGCGATCACAGGGGGGGACTGAACACTGAAGCTTTCTTT
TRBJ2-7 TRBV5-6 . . CASSLDRGGAYEQYF TGTGCCAGCAGCCTAGACAGGGGAGGGGCCTACGAGCAGTACTTC
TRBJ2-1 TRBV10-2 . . CASSETTAYNEQFF TGCGCCAGCAGTGAGACGACAGCCTACAATGAGCAGTTCTTC